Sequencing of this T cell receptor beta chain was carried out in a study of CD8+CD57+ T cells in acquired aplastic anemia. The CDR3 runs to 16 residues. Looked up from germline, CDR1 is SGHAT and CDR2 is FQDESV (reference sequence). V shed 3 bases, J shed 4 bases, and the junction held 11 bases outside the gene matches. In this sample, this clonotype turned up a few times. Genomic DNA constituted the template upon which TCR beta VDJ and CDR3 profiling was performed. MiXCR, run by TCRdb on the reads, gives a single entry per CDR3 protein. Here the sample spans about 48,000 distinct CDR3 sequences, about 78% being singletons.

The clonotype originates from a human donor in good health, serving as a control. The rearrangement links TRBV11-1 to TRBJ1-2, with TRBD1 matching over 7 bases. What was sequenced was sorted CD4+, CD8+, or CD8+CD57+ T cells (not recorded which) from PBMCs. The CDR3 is CASSLGQLGGLYGYTF. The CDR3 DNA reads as TGTGCCAGCAGCTTGGGACAGCTAGGAGGGCTCTATGGCTACACCTTC.